These 9 T cell receptor beta chains were sequenced from one sample in a study of T cells in Graves' hyperthyroidism and ophthalmopathy. Amplification of TCR beta CDR3 regions used RNA as the template. The HTBI primer set served for first-round RT-PCR of the TCR CDR3. Each CDR3 protein is one row after TCRdb ran MiXCR on the multiplex PCR reads. The sample gives some 370,000 distinct CDR3 sequences, more than 13% of which show up once; around 30% is in the top ten. What was sequenced was blood. Receptors originate from a man aged 50 to 60 with Graves' ophthalmopathy.

This clonotype was counted only a few times. The chain is built from TRBV5-1 and TRBJ2-1; 7 bases fit TRBD1. Trimming cost V 0 bases and J 2 bases; bases outside gene matches: 14. From germline, CDR1 is SGHRS and CDR2 YFSETQ. The CDR3 spans 19 residues. The CDR3 DNA sequence: TGCGCCAGCAGCTTGGACCCGTATGGGGACAGACTGCCCTACAATGAGCAGTTCTTC. Translating it yields CASSLDPYGDRLPYNEQFF.

This clonotype has at least ten counts. The rearrangement uses TRBV30 and TRBJ2-2, with 9 bases that match TRBD1. CDR1 and CDR2 (germline): GTSNPN, SVGIG (reference sequence). Germline trimming cut 1 base from V and 1 base from J; bases unmatched to any gene: 7. The CDR3 sequence is 17 residues long. The CDR3 sequence: CAWSAYRQGENTGELFF. In DNA, the CDR3 is TGTGCCTGGAGTGCCTATCGACAGGGGGAGAACACCGGGGAGCTGTTTTTT.

About this clonotype itself: One end of the junction fails to match germline, which may point to a read error. The chain recombines TRBV20-1 with TRBJ2-3, with TRBD2 matching 8 bases. CDR1 DFQATT and CDR2 SNEGSKA come from the germline V gene (reference sequence). The CDR3 is made up of 14 amino acids. The CDR3 nucleotides are TGCAGTGTGGATCCTGCGGGAGGAGTAGATGCGCAGTATTTT. This codes for CSVDPAGGVDAQYF.

The genes are TRBV20-1 and TRBJ2-1; perhaps TRBD2 as D (6 bases). V dropped 0 bases and J dropped 5 bases, with 17 bases sitting between them. The CDR3 runs 16 residues. The V gene's germline CDR1 is DFQATT and CDR2 SNEGSKA (reference sequence). In nucleotides, the CDR3 is TGCAGTGCTAGAGATGCCCGGCGAGCGGGTCACAATGAGCAGTTCTTC. It codes for CSARDARRAGHNEQFF.

This clonotype was seen repeatedly, ten times or more. J is TRBJ2-1 and V is TRBV13; 8 nucleotides line up with TRBD2. Trimming removed 2 bases from V and 7 bases from J; junction bases left unmatched: 7. Germline CDR1 reads PRHDT; CDR2 reads FYEKMQ (reference sequence). The CDR3 is made up of 15 amino acids. This CDR3 reads CASSLSELAVNEQFF. CDR3 sequence (DNA): TGTGCCAGCAGCTTATCAGAACTAGCGGTTAATGAGCAGTTCTTC.

This clonotype occurred many times. The V and J genes are TRBV2 and TRBJ2-7; D remains unclear. This CDR3 comprises 12 residues. The ends were cut back, 2 bases at V and 3 bases at J, with 5 bases in the middle. Germline assignment: CDR1 SNHLY and CDR2 FYNNEI. The DNA for the CDR3 is TGTGCCAGCAGTGAAATGCTCTACGAGCAGTACTTC. It specifies CASSEMLYEQYF. The entire variable domain, with the rest obtained from reference TRBV2 and TRBJ2-7, is as follows: EPEVTQTPSHQVTQMGQEVILRCVPISNHLYFYWYRQILGQKVEFLVSFYNNEISEKSEIFDDQFSVERPDGSNFTLKIRSTKLEDSAMYFCASSEMLYEQYFGPGTRLTVT.

The V call is TRBV18, the J call TRBJ2-1; D tentatively fits TRBD1 or TRBD2 (5 bases each). The CDR3 sequence is 15 residues long. V dropped 6 bases and J dropped 6 bases, with 18 bases sitting between them. Germline lookup yields CDR1 KGHSH and CDR2 LQKENI. The CDR3, as DNA: TGTGCCAGCTCGGTCATGAGGGGCGACCCCAATGAGCAGTTCTTC. Translation gives CASSVMRGDPNEQFF.

The sample holds a few counts of this clonotype. V gene TRBV27 combines with J gene TRBJ1-2; no clear D gene. CDR1 and CDR2 (germline): MNHEY, SMNVEV (reference sequence). CDR3 length: 14 amino acids. Trimming took off 6 bases at V and 2 bases at J, with 13 bases between the two ends. The CDR3 sequence is CASRRADLNYGYTF. Here the CDR3 DNA reads TGTGCCAGCAGGAGGGCAGATTTAAACTATGGCTACACCTTC.

This clonotype was seen repeatedly, ten times or more. This chain uses TRBV5-1 with TRBJ2-3; maybe TRBD1 (5 bases). Germline CDR1 reads SGHRS; CDR2 reads YFSETQ. There are 15 residues in the CDR3. The ends were cut back, 5 bases at V and 2 bases at J, with 15 bases in the middle. The CDR3 DNA follows: TGCGCCAGCAGAATAGGGGCAGGGAACACAGATACGCAGTATTTT. It specifies CASRIGAGNTDTQYF.